This T cell receptor beta chain was profiled in a study of cytomegalovirus exposure and HLA in healthy donors. About the research overall: From HLA-typed donors, an early data release held tens of millions of unique TCRs. Study-wide results and caveats: In a later analysis, productive TCRs from donors in an Asian-associated ancestry cluster reportedly carried fewer N-insertions than the cohort mean.

The CDR3 is 15 amino acids. Germline values: CDR1 SGHRS, CDR2 YFSETQ. The primer mix had 60 Vbeta and 13 Jbeta primers. The repertoire was sequenced with immunoSEQ multiplex PCR; TCRdb's copy has only in-frame clones and lacks some. The repertoire includes around 120,000 clones, under 85% of them detected once, and roughly 4% sits in the top ten. With regard to this clone: Its matching antigen is unknown.

Specimen: PBMCs. The TCR originated in a human donor in good health. V gene TRBV5-1 combines with J gene TRBJ2-5; weak D call: TRBD2 (5 bases). The J call may be faulty, since TRBJ2-7 better matches the DNA end. CDR3: CASRVGQAGGDEQYF. In DNA, the CDR3 is TGCGCCAGCAGGGTAGGGCAGGCGGGTGGCGACGAGCAGTACTTC.